This T cell receptor (beta chain) appears in the sequencing data of a study of human CD8 memory T cell subsets. Turning to this clonotype: Its antigen is as yet unknown.

Among CD8+ T cells, TPEX were CCR7+ PD-1+ TIGIT+ early memory cells with exhausted-like traits. Total CD8+ T cells were enriched by a separation that was negative and magnetic. Each subset gave duplicate vials of about 140,000 sorted CD8+ T cells for RNA. The CDR3 loop spans 13 amino acids. The germline V gene has CDR1 SGHTA and CDR2 FQGNSA. TCR beta was sequenced from UMI-tagged 5' RACE libraries. After re-calling the 5' RACE reads, TCRdb lists one entry per CDR3 protein, DNA absent. The table lists approximately 10,000 distinct CDR3 sequences. Broader study findings: Chao1-based estimation suggested that stem-like memory T cells exhibit greater diversity than precursor exhausted T cells. Unlike effector memory cells, stem-like memory and precursor exhausted T cells displayed similarly high diversity.

This TCR was sampled from a human donor in good health. Sequencing was carried out using CD8+ T cells from PBMCs. V is TRBV7-2 and J is TRBJ2-3; TCRdb's D call of TRBD1 is untestable without DNA. This CDR3 reads CASSLGTLALGYF.